Below, one T cell receptor (beta chain) is given with its context. Its antigen remains unknown. The sample originates from a study of beta chain features in type 1 diabetes. Looking at the study overall: The study found patients and healthy donors alike in age, gender and cell yields. General observations from the study: Diminished insertions and augmented deletions at VDJ junctions characterized type 1 diabetes patients. Within each of all four CD4+ subsets, Type 1 diabetes patients had TCRB CDR3s that were moderately but significantly shorter. Small HLA sub-analyses could not settle whether HLA shapes TCRB rearrangement.

Trimming removed 4 bases at V and 4 bases at J, with 6 bases between. This CDR3 is 12 amino acids long. CDR1 is MGHRA, CDR2 YSYEKL, per germline. Expressed TCRB transcripts were sequenced after all isolated RNA was converted to cDNA. Naive, central memory and regulatory T cell samples came to a mean of approximately 3.6 million reads. Repertoires were generated with immunoSEQ multiplex PCR, while TCRdb's copy carries only in-frame clones and drops some. The table records some 150,000 clones, approximately 8.7% of them present only once. The receptor's source is a woman aged 25 to 39 with type 1 diabetes. The V call is TRBV4-1, the J call TRBJ2-3; D is ambiguous. Sequencing was done on a sample of central memory CD4+ T cells from blood. Here the CDR3 reads CASSPTSDTQYF. CDR3 nucleotide sequence: TGCGCCAGCAGCCCCACTTCAGATACGCAGTATTTT.